One sample yielded the 21 T cell receptor beta chains listed below, sequenced in a study of blood T cell repertoires in COVID-19. The repertoire was sequenced with immunoSEQ multiplex PCR; TCRdb's copy has only in-frame clones and lacks some. Of around 130,000 clones in the sample, roughly 84% were seen once. The sample was peripheral blood. These receptor sequences come from a man aged 25 to 45 with COVID-19, enrolled during active disease.

The chain employs TRBV5-6 and TRBJ1-1; D is uncertain. Germline CDR1 SGHDT, CDR2 YYEEEE. Trimming took 5 bases from V and 2 from J, leaving 7 bases between them. The CDR3 runs 12 residues. CDR3 nucleotides: TGTGCCAGCAGTCCCTATAACACTGAAGCTTTCTTT. Translating it yields CASSPYNTEAFF.

The CDR3 DNA follows: TGCAGCGTTGGGACAGGGGGGGGAACAGATACGCAGTATTTT. Amino acids: CSVGTGGGTDTQYF. The rearrangement links TRBV29-1 to TRBJ2-3; 10 bases agree with TRBD1. The CDR3 is made up of 14 amino acids. The germline V gene encodes CDR1 SQVTM and CDR2 ANQGSEA. V dropped 4 bases and J dropped 3; count of bases not matched to a gene: 4.

DNA of the CDR3: TGTGCCAGCAGCTATCTCGGGCAGGGGGCGTACGAGCAGTACTTC. Translating it yields CASSYLGQGAYEQYF. The gene calls are TRBV5-5 and TRBJ2-7; 8 bases match TRBD1. Germline V gene sequence: CDR1 SGHKS, CDR2 YYEKEE (reference sequence). The CDR3 runs to 15 residues. The ends lost 3 bases at V and 4 bases at J; junction bases unmatched: 9.

The J gene is TRBJ2-4, the V gene TRBV5-5; 9 bases are a match to TRBD2. The CDR3 is 14 residues long. Germline lookup yields CDR1 SGHKS and CDR2 YYEKEE (reference sequence). V was clipped by 5 bases and J by 6 bases; unmatched bases: 6. The CDR3 here is CASSSTSGLNIQYF. CDR3 in DNA: TGTGCCAGCAGTTCGACTAGCGGATTAAACATTCAGTACTTC.

The chain employs TRBV2 and TRBJ1-5; 7 bases agree with TRBD1. The CDR3 covers 13 residues. The ends lost 8 bases at V and 4 bases at J; junction bases unmatched: 5. Germline assignment: CDR1 SNHLY and CDR2 FYNNEI. The CDR3 reads CASLRDRNQPQHF. In nucleotides, the CDR3 is TGTGCCAGCCTCCGGGACAGAAATCAGCCCCAGCATTTT.

The rearrangement joins TRBV3-1 (or the pseudogene TRBV3-2) to TRBJ1-4, with TRBD1 matching 8 bases. The junction had 8 bases not matched to a gene; V was cut back by 0 bases and J by 8 bases. This CDR3 comprises 16 residues. Germline lookup yields CDR1 LGHDT and CDR2 YNNKEL (reference sequence). DNA for the CDR3: TGTGCCAGCAGCCAAGAGGCGACAGGGGTTTGGGAAAAACTGTTTTTT. Translated: CASSQEATGVWEKLFF.

The rearrangement joins TRBV18 to TRBJ2-1, with D possibly being TRBD1 (5 bases). This CDR3 contains 13 residues. Germline V gene data show CDR1 as KGHSH and CDR2 as LQKENI. The ends were cut back, 3 bases at V and 7 bases at J, with 10 bases in the middle. The CDR3 DNA reads TGTGCCAGCTCACCCGACAGTTTAAATGAGCAGTTCTTC. Translation: CASSPDSLNEQFF.

This clone showed up just once. The CDR3 here is CASSSTGRYEQYF. CDR3 nucleotides: TGTGCCAGCAGTTCTACAGGTCGTTACGAGCAGTACTTC. The V gene is TRBV6-5, the J gene TRBJ2-7; possibly TRBD1 for D (5 bases). The CDR3 consists of 13 residues. V was cut by 4 bases and J by 4 bases, with 11 bases left in between. In germline, CDR1 is MNHEY, CDR2 SVGAGI.

The V gene is TRBV7-9, the J gene TRBJ2-7; 7 bases agree with TRBD1. The germline V gene encodes CDR1 SEHNR and CDR2 FQNEAQ (reference sequence). V was clipped by 4 bases and J by 5 bases; unmatched bases: 2. The CDR3 covers 12 residues. Here the CDR3 reads CASSYTGDEQYF. The CDR3 DNA reads as TGTGCCAGCAGCTATACAGGGGACGAGCAGTACTTC.

This sequence joins TRBV9 and TRBJ1-1; the D is unclear. V lost 6 bases to trimming and J lost 2 bases, with 14 bases between them. This CDR3 has 14 residues. CDR1 and CDR2 from the germline V gene are SGDLS and YYNGEE. CDR3 sequence reads: CASTRGRYNTEAFF. CDR3 DNA sequence: TGTGCCAGCACCCGCGGCCGATACAACACTGAAGCTTTCTTT.

V usage is TRBV3-1 (or the pseudogene TRBV3-2) and J usage is TRBJ2-1; 7 bases map to TRBD2. The CDR3 extends over 15 amino acids. After removal of 0 bases from V and 7 bases from J, the junction contained 6 bases not matched to a gene. CDR1 and CDR2 from the germline V gene are LGHDT and YNNKEL (reference sequence). CDR3 protein: CASSQEGLADNEQFF. The CDR3 DNA sequence: TGTGCCAGCAGCCAAGAGGGGCTAGCGGATAATGAGCAGTTCTTC.

The rearrangement links TRBV28 to TRBJ1-2; TRBD1 matches 9 bases. CDR1 is MDHEN, CDR2 SYDVKM, per germline. Germline trimming cut 6 bases from V and 4 bases from J; bases unmatched to any gene: 9. The CDR3 is made up of 15 amino acids. The CDR3 region is CASRRTGGESYGYTF. CDR3 nucleotide sequence: TGTGCCAGCAGACGAACAGGGGGCGAATCCTATGGCTACACCTTC.

The chain joins TRBV28 to TRBJ2-1; D is ambiguous. Germline CDR1 MDHEN, CDR2 SYDVKM. The CDR3 length is 12 residues. The V and J ends lost 4 bases and 15 bases respectively, with 16 bases between them. This CDR3 reads CASSSLTESLFF. CDR3 coding DNA: TGTGCCAGCAGTTCCTTGACGGAGAGTCTGTTCTTC.

Only a few counts were recorded for this clone. The genes are TRBV19 and TRBJ1-2; D gene uncertain. Trimming took off 0 bases at V and 6 bases at J, with 17 bases between the two ends. This CDR3 comprises 16 residues. Germline CDR1 and CDR2: LNHDA and SQIVND (reference sequence). The CDR3, as DNA: TGTGCCAGTAGTATAGATCTTTGGAGCACCTCTGATGGCTACACCTTC. This gives the protein CASSIDLWSTSDGYTF. The whole variable domain, filled in from reference TRBV19 and TRBJ1-2, reads DGGITQSPKYLFRKEGQNVTLSCEQNLNHDAMYWYRQDPGQGLRLIYYSQIVNDFQKGDIAEGYSVSREKKESFPLTVTSAQKNPTAFYLCASSIDLWSTSDGYTFGSGTRLTVV.

This clone was picked up one time. The rearrangement joins TRBV10-3 to TRBJ1-5; D not certain. Trimming stripped 4 bases from V and 3 bases from J, with 10 bases between. The V gene's germline CDR1 is ENHRY and CDR2 SYGVKD. The length of the CDR3 is 14 residues. In DNA form, the CDR3 reads TGTGCCATCAGTGGAGGAGGCGACAATCAGCCCCAGCATTTT. Residues: CAISGGGDNQPQHF.

The V gene is TRBV4-1, the J gene TRBJ2-4; possibly TRBD2 for D (5 bases). V was trimmed by 3 bases and J by 5 bases, leaving 17 bases between them. Per germline, CDR1 MGHRA and CDR2 YSYEKL. The CDR3 is 16 amino acids. The CDR3 sequence is CASSQLPRGPENIQYF. DNA for the CDR3: TGCGCCAGCAGCCAGCTGCCCCGAGGGCCTGAAAACATTCAGTACTTC.

The V gene is TRBV7-9, the J gene TRBJ2-7, with 8 bases matching TRBD1. Losses at the gene ends were 2 bases for V and 5 bases for J; bases not matched to a gene: 8. The CDR3 totals 15 residues. Germline CDR1 is SEHNR and CDR2 is FQNEAQ (reference sequence). In nucleotides, the CDR3 is TGTGCCAGCAGCTTACCCCCCGACAGGGGAAACGAGCAGTACTTC. It yields the protein CASSLPPDRGNEQYF.

DNA of the CDR3: TGTGCCAGTAAAGGGGGCGGTGTCACCGGGGAGCTGTTTTTT. This gives the protein CASKGGGVTGELFF. The rearrangement uses TRBV28 and TRBJ2-2, with TRBD1 matching over 7 bases. Germline CDR1 is MDHEN and CDR2 is SYDVKM. The CDR3 spans 14 residues. Germline trimming cut 9 bases from V and 4 bases from J; bases unmatched to any gene: 8. The full variable domain, rest sourced from reference TRBV28 and TRBJ2-2, is DVKVTQSSRYLVKRTGEKVFLECVQDMDHENMFWYRQDPGLGLRLIYFSYDVKMKEKGDIPEGYSVSREKKERFSLILESASTNQTSMYLCASKGGGVTGELFFGEGSRLTVL.

The chain links TRBV6-2 or TRBV6-3 to TRBJ2-7, with 9 positions matching TRBD2. The germline CDR1 and CDR2 sequences are MNHEY and SVGEGT. V shed 2 bases, J shed 2 bases, and the junction held 4 bases outside the gene matches. This CDR3 has 15 residues. The CDR3 nucleotides are TGTGCCAGCAGTTACGTACGCGGGAGGGCCTACGAGCAGTACTTC. Its translation is CASSYVRGRAYEQYF.

The chain combines TRBV5-1 with TRBJ1-1; 8 bases match TRBD1. V lost 3 bases, J lost 3 bases, and 7 bases stayed unmatched. CDR1 is SGHRS and CDR2 is YFSETQ in the germline V gene. The CDR3 consists of 15 residues. CDR3 in amino acids: CASSSTGGWDTEAFF. The CDR3 DNA reads as TGCGCCAGCAGCTCTACAGGGGGATGGGACACTGAAGCTTTCTTT.

The J gene is TRBJ1-5, the V gene TRBV3-1 (or the pseudogene TRBV3-2); 11 nucleotides match TRBD1. Germline-derived CDR1 and CDR2 are LGHDT and YNNKEL (reference sequence). This CDR3 region has 16 residues. With V trimmed by 6 bases and J by 7 bases, 11 bases remained unmatched. Written as DNA, the CDR3 is TGTGCCAGCAGTCCAGACGGGACAGGGGGTATCCAGCCCCAGCATTTT. This encodes CASSPDGTGGIQPQHF.